This T cell receptor (beta chain) was sequenced in a study of identical twins. Overall study results and limits: Among monozygotic twins, out-of-frame TCR alpha sharing exceeded what models predicted.

TCRdb independently ran MiXCR on the 5' RACE reads; one entry per CDR3 protein. The table records approximately 500,000 distinct CDR3 sequences, approximately 14% of them present only once. Healthy Caucasians made up all donors. There are a few counts of this clonotype. Its antigen is not identified. These same records also appear under a second study, on yellow fever vaccine responses in identical twins. That study reports: Reportedly, the T cell response mounted by twins to vaccine seemed partly convergent, partly personalized.

This sequence was found in a woman younger than 35 in good health. Sequencing was done on a sample of CD4+ T cells sorted from blood.

The CDR3 DNA is TGTGCCAGCAGCGTCAGGGAGTCTGGGGCCAACGTCCTGACTTTC. Amino acid sequence: CASSVRESGANVLTF. The chain combines TRBV7-8 with TRBJ2-6; D possibly matches TRBD1 or TRBD2 (5 bases each). Germline lookup yields CDR1 SGHVS and CDR2 FQNEAQ. V lost 5 bases and J 1 base, leaving 9 bases between the germline ends. The CDR3 runs 15 residues. Combining the CDR3 with reference TRBV7-8 and TRBJ2-6 gives the whole variable domain GAGVSQSPRYKVAKRGQDVALRCDPISGHVSLFWYQQALGQGPEFLTYFQNEAQLDKSGLPSDRFFAERPEGSVSTLKIQRTQQEDSAVYLCASSVRESGANVLTFGAGSRLTVL.